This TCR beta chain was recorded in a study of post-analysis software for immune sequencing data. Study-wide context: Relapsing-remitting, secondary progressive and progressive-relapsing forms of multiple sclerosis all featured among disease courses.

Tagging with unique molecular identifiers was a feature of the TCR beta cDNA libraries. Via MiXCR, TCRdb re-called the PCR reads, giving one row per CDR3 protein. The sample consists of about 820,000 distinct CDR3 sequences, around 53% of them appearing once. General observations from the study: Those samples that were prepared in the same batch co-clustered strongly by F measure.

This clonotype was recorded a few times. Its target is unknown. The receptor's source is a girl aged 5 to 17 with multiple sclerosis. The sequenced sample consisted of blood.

For the CDR3, the DNA is TGTGCCACCGCTTCCGGGACAGCGAACACCGGGGAGCTGTTTTTT. Its translation is CATASGTANTGELFF. The chain has TRBV10-3 and TRBJ2-2; TRBD1 matches 7 bases. The V gene's germline CDR1 is ENHRY and CDR2 SYGVKD. The V and J ends lost 10 bases and 0 bases, in that order; junction bases with no gene match: 8. CDR3 size: 15 residues.